This T cell receptor beta chain is from a study of high-grade serous ovarian cancer treatment subgroups. For the study at large: Each sample yielded on average around 7,000 unique TCR beta rearrangements from 13,000 or so reads. Points from the study as a whole: Clonal relatedness tracked neoantigen level, and by trend copy number and mutation load. Tumors within one patient showed repertoire similarity of about 0.1 to 0.8. Only CDR3 was analyzed; CDR1 and CDR2 were not.

TCRdb's copy holds only in-frame clones and misses some; the assay was immunoSEQ multiplex PCR. The sample has 2,500 to 3,000 clones; roughly 70% are singletons. This CDR3 contains 15 residues. V was clipped by 2 bases and J by 9 bases, with 17 bases between them. CDR1 and CDR2 from the germline V gene are MDHEN and SYDVKM. Points on this clone: The antigen remains unidentified.

Tumor samples were taken before definitive surgery or chemotherapy. The sequenced sample was tumor tissue. The sequence derives from a human donor with high-grade serous ovarian cancer. The rearrangement links TRBV28 to TRBJ1-5; no clear D gene. CDR3 sequence: CASSLRTAATAPQHF. The DNA for the CDR3 is TGTGCCAGCAGTTTAAGGACGGCAGCCACAGCGCCCCAGCATTTT.